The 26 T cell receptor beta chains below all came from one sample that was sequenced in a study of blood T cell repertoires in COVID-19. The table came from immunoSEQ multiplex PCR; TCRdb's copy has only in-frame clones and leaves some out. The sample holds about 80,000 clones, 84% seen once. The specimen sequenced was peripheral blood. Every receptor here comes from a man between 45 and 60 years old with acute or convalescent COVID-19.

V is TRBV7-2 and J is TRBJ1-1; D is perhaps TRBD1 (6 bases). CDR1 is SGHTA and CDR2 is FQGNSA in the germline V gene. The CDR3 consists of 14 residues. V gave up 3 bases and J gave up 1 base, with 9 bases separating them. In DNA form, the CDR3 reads TGTGCCAGCAGCTTCGACAGGAGGAACACTGAAGCTTTCTTT. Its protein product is CASSFDRRNTEAFF.

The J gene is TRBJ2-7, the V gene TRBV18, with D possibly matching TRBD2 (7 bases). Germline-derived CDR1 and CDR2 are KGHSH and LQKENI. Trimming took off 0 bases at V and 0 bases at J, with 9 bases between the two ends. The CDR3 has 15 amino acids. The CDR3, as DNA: TGTGCCAGCTCACCACCGGGGGGGCGCTCCTACGAGCAGTACTTC. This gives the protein CASSPPGGRSYEQYF.

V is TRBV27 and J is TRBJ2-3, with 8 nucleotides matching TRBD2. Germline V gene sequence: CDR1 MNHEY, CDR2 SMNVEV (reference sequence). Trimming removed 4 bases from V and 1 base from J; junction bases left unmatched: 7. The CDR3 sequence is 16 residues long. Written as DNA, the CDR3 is TGTGCCAGCAGTTCCGGCCCCGGGGGGGGCACAGATACGCAGTATTTT. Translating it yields CASSSGPGGGTDTQYF.

CDR3 nucleotides: TGTGCCAGCAGCCAGGGACTAGCGGTACTCTACGAGCAGTACTTC. Its protein product is CASSQGLAVLYEQYF. This chain uses TRBV14 with TRBJ2-7; 11 bases line up with TRBD2. Per the germline V gene, CDR1 is SGHDN and CDR2 is FVKESK. V dropped 3 bases and J dropped 3; count of bases not matched to a gene: 4. The CDR3 spans 15 residues.

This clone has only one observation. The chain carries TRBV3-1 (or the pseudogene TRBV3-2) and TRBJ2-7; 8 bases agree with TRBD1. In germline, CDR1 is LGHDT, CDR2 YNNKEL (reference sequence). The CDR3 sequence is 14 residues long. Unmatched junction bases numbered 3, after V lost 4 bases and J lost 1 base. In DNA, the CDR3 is TGTGCCAGCAGCCTGGGACAGGCGTCCTACGAGCAGTACTTC. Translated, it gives CASSLGQASYEQYF.

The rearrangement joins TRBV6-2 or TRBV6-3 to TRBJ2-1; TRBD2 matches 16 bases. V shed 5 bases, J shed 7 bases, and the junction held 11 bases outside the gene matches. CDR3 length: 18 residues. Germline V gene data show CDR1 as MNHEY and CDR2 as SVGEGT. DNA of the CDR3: TGTGCCAGCAGTCACAGGGGGACTAGCGGGGGGGCCCAGAATGAGCAGTTCTTC. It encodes CASSHRGTSGGAQNEQFF.

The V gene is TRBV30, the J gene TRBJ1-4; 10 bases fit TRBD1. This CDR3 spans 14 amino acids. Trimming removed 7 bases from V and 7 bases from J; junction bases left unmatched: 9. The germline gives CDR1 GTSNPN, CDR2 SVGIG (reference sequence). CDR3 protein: CASWRGQGTEKLFF. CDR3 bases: TGTGCCTCCTGGAGGGGACAGGGGACTGAAAAACTGTTTTTT.

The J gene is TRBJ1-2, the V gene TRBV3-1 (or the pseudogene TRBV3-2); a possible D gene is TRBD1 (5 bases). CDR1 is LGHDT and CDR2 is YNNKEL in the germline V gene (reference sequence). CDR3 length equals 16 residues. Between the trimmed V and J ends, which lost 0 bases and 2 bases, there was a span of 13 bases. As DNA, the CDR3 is TGTGCCAGCAGCCAAGATCGGGGGACCGTGAACTATGGCTACACCTTC. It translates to CASSQDRGTVNYGYTF.

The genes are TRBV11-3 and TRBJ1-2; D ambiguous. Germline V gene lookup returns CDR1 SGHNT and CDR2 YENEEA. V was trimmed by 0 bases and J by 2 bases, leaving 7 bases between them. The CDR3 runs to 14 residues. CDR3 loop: CASSLDGPNYGYTF. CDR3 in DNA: TGTGCCAGCAGCTTAGATGGCCCGAACTATGGCTACACCTTC.

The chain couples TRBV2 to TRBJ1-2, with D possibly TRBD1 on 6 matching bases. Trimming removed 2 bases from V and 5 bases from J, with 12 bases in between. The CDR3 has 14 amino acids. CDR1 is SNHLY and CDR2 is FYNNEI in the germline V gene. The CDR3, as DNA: TGTGCCAGCAGTGAAAGGGGACAAAGGTATGGCTACACCTTC. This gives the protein CASSERGQRYGYTF.

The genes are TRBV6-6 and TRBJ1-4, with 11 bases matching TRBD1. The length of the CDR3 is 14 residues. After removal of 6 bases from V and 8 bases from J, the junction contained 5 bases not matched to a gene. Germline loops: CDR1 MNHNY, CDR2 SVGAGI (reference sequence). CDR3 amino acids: CASRGTGGIEKLFF. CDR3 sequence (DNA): TGTGCCAGCAGAGGGACAGGGGGGATAGAAAAACTGTTTTTT.

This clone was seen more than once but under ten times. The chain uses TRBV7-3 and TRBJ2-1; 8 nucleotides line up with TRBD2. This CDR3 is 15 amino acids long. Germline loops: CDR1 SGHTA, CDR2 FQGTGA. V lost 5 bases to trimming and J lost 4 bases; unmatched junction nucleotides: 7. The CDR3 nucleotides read TGTGCCAGCAGCCCATGGACTAGCCCTTACAATGAGCAGTTCTTC. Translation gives CASSPWTSPYNEQFF.

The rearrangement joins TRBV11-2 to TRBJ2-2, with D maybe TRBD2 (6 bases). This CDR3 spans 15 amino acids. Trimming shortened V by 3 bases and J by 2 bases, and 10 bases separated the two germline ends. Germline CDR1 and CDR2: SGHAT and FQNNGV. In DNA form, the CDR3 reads TGTGCCAGCAGCTTGCCGGGACTTAACACCGGGGAGCTGTTTTTT. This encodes CASSLPGLNTGELFF.

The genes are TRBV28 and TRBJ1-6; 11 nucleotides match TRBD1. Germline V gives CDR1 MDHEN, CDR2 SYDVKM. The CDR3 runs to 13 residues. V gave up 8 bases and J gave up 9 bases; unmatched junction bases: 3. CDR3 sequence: CASRDRGFSPLHF. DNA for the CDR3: TGTGCCAGCCGGGACAGGGGGTTTTCACCCCTCCACTTT.

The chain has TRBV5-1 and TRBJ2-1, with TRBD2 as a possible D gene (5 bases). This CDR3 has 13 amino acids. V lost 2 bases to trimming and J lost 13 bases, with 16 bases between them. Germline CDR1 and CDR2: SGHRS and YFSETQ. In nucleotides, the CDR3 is TGCGCCAGCAGCTTTAGGCTAGCCGGTCTCCAGTTCTTC. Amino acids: CASSFRLAGLQFF.

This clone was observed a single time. Here the CDR3 DNA reads TGTGCCAGCAGTTTCCCCTTTGGGACAGGGGACGAGCAGTACTTC. As protein: CASSFPFGTGDEQYF. The chain carries TRBV11-3 and TRBJ2-7, with 10 bases lining up with TRBD1. This CDR3 comprises 15 residues. With V trimmed by 6 bases and J by 5 bases, 10 bases remained unmatched. CDR1 SGHNT and CDR2 YENEEA come from the germline V gene.

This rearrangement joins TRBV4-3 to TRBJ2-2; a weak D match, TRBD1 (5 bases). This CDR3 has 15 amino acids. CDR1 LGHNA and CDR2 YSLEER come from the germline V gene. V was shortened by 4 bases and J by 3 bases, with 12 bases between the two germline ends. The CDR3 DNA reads TGCGCCAGCAGCCTCGGACACACCGACACCGGGGAGCTGTTTTTT. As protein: CASSLGHTDTGELFF.

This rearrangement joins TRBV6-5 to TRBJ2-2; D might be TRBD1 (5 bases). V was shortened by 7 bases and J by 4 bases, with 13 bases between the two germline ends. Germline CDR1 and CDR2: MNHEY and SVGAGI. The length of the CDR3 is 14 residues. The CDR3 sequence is CASIRSRATGELFF. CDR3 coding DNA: TGTGCCAGCATTCGCTCCAGGGCCACCGGGGAGCTGTTTTTT.

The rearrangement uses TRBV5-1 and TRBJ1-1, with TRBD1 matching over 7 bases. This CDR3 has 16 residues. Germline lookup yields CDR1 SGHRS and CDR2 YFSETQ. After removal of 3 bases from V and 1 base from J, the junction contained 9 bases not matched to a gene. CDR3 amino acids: CASSSLPTGENTEAFF. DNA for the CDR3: TGCGCCAGCAGCTCACTCCCTACAGGGGAGAACACTGAAGCTTTCTTT.

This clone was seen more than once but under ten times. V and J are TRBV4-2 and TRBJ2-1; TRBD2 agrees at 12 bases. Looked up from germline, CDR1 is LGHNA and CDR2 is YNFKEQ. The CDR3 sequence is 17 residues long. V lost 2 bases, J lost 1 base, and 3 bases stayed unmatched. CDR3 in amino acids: CASSQLTSGGSYNEQFF. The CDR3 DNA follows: TGTGCCAGCAGCCAACTTACTAGCGGGGGGTCCTACAATGAGCAGTTCTTC.

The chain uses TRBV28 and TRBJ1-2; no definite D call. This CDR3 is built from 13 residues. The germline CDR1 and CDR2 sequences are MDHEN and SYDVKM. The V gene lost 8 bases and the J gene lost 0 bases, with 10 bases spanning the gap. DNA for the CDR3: TGTGCCAGCCGGGGTGGGCCTAACTATGGCTACACCTTC. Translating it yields CASRGGPNYGYTF.

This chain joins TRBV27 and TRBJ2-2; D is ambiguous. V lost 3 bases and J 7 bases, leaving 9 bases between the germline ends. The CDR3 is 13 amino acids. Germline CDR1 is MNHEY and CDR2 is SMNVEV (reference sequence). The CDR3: CASSFGPSGELFF. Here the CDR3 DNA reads TGTGCCAGCAGTTTTGGGCCGAGCGGGGAGCTGTTTTTT.

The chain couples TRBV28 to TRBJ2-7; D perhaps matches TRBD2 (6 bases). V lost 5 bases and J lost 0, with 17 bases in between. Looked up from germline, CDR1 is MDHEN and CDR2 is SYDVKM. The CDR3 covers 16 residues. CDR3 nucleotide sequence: TGTGCCAGCAGTACCCTCGGGGGACCTTTCTCCTACGAGCAGTACTTC. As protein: CASSTLGGPFSYEQYF.

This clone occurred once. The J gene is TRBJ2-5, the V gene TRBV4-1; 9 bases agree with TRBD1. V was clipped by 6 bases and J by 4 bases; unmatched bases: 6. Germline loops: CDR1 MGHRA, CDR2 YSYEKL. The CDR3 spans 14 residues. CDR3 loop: CASSRGTGRETQYF. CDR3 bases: TGCGCCAGCAGTAGAGGGACAGGGCGAGAGACCCAGTACTTC.

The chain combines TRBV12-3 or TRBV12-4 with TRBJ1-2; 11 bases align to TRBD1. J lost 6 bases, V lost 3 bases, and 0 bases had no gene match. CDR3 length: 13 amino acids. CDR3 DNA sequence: TGTGCCAGCAGTTTGGACAGGGGGCATGGCTACACCTTC. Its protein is CASSLDRGHGYTF.

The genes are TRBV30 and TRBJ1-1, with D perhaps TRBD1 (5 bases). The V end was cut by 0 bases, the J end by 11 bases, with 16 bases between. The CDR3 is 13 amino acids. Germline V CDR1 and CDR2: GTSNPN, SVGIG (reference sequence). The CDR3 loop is CAWSVWGSGVAFF. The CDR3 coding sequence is TGTGCCTGGAGTGTATGGGGGAGCGGGGTCGCTTTCTTT.